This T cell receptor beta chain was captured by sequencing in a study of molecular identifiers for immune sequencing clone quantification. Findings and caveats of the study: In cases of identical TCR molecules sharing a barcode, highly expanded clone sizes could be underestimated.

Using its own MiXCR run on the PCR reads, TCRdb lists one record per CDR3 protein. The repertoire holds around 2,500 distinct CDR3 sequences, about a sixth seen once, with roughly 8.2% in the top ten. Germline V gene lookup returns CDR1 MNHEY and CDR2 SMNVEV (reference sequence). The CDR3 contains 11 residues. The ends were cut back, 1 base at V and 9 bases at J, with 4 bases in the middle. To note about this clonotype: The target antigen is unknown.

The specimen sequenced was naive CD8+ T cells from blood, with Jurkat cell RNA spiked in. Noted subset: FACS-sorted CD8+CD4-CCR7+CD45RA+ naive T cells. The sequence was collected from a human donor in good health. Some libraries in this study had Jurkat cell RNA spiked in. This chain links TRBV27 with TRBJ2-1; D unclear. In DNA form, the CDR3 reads TGTGCCAGCAGTTTATTTGGTGAGCAGTTCTTC. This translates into CASSLFGEQFF.